Listed here are 5 T cell receptor beta chains from one sample, sequenced in a study of OX40 agonist ivuxolimab in advanced cancers. Clones were read by immunoSEQ multiplex PCR, and TCRdb kept only the in-frame ones, dropping some. The data contain 70,000 to 85,000 clones, just under 85% of them seen just once; the ten biggest clones take up over 4.5%. The sample consisted of CD4+ or CD8+ T cells sorted from blood, taken in a trial of the OX40 agonist ivuxolimab. These receptors were taken from an adult with an advanced solid tumor such as melanoma, head and neck, liver or kidney cancer.

The chain recombines TRBV19 with TRBJ2-5, with D possibly matching TRBD2 (6 bases). The closer fit of TRBJ2-7 to the DNA end suggests the J call may be wrong. The CDR3 spans 15 residues. The germline V gene has CDR1 LNHDA and CDR2 SQIVND (reference sequence). This CDR3 is CASSKTGTRAYEQYF. The CDR3 DNA reads TGTGCCAGTAGTAAAACCGGGACTCGCGCCTACGAGCAGTACTTC.

This clone was seen once. V gene TRBV7-2 combines with J gene TRBJ2-1; 7 nucleotides agree with TRBD1. Germline V gene lookup returns CDR1 SGHTA and CDR2 FQGNSA. This CDR3 is 13 amino acids long. V shed 5 bases and J 12 bases; nucleotides not matched to a gene: 10. The CDR3 loop reads CASSQQLGDRQFF. CDR3 bases: TGTGCCAGCAGCCAACAACTCGGGGACAGGCAGTTCTTC.

The rearrangement links TRBV27 to TRBJ2-3; TRBD1 aligns across 7 bases. The CDR3 contains 14 residues. Germline CDR1 and CDR2: MNHEY and SMNVEV (reference sequence). Germline trimming cut 5 bases from V and 1 base from J; bases unmatched to any gene: 3. The CDR3 DNA sequence: TGTGCCAGCAGTGGGACAGCCCGCACAGATACGCAGTATTTT. It encodes CASSGTARTDTQYF.

The genes are TRBV28 and TRBJ1-2; the D is unclear. V dropped 8 bases and J dropped 8 bases, with 24 bases sitting between them. The CDR3 is 15 residues long. Germline lookup yields CDR1 MDHEN and CDR2 SYDVKM. CDR3 loop: CASALDEAYLRGYTF. CDR3 nucleotide sequence: TGTGCCAGCGCCCTGGACGAGGCATATCTTCGGGGCTACACCTTC.

Comments on this clone: The junction differs from germline at one of its ends, possibly a read error. This chain links TRBV19 with TRBJ2-3, with 10 bases aligning to TRBD2. Germline V gene data show CDR1 as LNHDA and CDR2 as SQIVND (reference sequence). The CDR3 loop spans 14 amino acids. The CDR3 coding sequence is TGTGCCAGTAGGATAGCGGGGGGATCCGATACGCAGTATTTT. It codes for CASRIAGGSDTQYF.